Presented here are 22 T cell receptor beta chains from one specimen sequenced in a study of response to subunit inactivated influenza vaccine. TCRdb reprocessed the RT-PCR reads with MiXCR, giving one entry per CDR3 protein. Altogether 800,000 or so distinct CDR3 sequences are present, 21% being singletons, with the ten largest covering 9.5% to 13%. Sequencing was performed on PBMCs from blood, taken around 5 days after vaccination. The receptors derive from a man between 50 and 59 years old who received an inactivated influenza vaccine.

The DNA of the CDR3 is TGTGCCAGCAGCTTAGGACAGCTCCATACCAACGAGCAGTACTTC. This gives the protein CASSLGQLHTNEQYF. The J gene is TRBJ2-7, the V gene TRBV7-2, with a weak D call TRBD1 (5 bases). The CDR3 spans 15 residues. CDR1 is SGHTA, CDR2 FQGNSA, per germline. The ends were cut back, 1 base at V and 5 bases at J, with 15 bases in the middle. The full variable domain, rest sourced from reference TRBV7-2 and TRBJ2-7, is GAGVSQSPSNKVTEKGKDVELRCDPISGHTALYWYRQSLGQGLEFLIYFQGNSAPDKSGLPSDRFSAERTGGSVSTLTIQRTQQEDSAVYLCASSLGQLHTNEQYFGPGTRLTVT.

V usage is TRBV12-3 or TRBV12-4 and J usage is TRBJ2-3, with D possibly being TRBD2 (5 bases). Trimming cost V 2 bases and J 0 bases, with 12 bases left between them. The CDR3 consists of 16 residues. In nucleotides, the CDR3 is TGTGCCAGCAGTTTATCTATGCGGACTAGCACAGATACGCAGTATTTT. Translating it yields CASSLSMRTSTDTQYF.

This clonotype was seen more than once but under ten times. The J gene is TRBJ2-3, the V gene TRBV7-9, with D uncertain. V lost 5 bases and J 5 bases, leaving 11 bases between the germline ends. Germline V gene sequence: CDR1 SEHNR, CDR2 FQNEAQ (reference sequence). CDR3 length: 13 amino acids. The CDR3, as DNA: TGTGCCAGCAGCGCCGCTTTGGGAGATACGCAGTATTTT. Translated: CASSAALGDTQYF.

This chain uses TRBV11-2 with TRBJ2-1; D possibly corresponds to TRBD1 (5 bases). V was cut by 5 bases and J by 8 bases, with 16 bases left in between. The germline gives CDR1 SGHAT, CDR2 FQNNGV. CDR3 size: 14 residues. The CDR3 sequence is CASSAFQGFYEQFF. CDR3 bases: TGTGCCAGCAGCGCCTTCCAGGGTTTCTATGAGCAGTTCTTC.

This sequence joins TRBV28 and TRBJ2-7; D may be TRBD1 (6 bases). V was trimmed by 3 bases and J by 6 bases, leaving 15 bases between them. The CDR3 consists of 14 residues. Germline CDR1 is MDHEN and CDR2 is SYDVKM. The CDR3 reads CASSFPPRQAEQYF. DNA of the CDR3: TGTGCCAGCAGTTTCCCCCCGAGACAGGCCGAGCAGTACTTC.

This clonotype came up a few times. The chain links TRBV12-3 or TRBV12-4 to TRBJ1-6, with 8 nucleotides matching TRBD1. The CDR3 is made up of 14 amino acids. V shed 6 bases, J shed 10 bases, and the junction held 8 bases outside the gene matches. Here the CDR3 DNA reads TGTGCCAGCAGATACGACAGGGGACTCTCACCCCTCCACTTT. This codes for CASRYDRGLSPLHF.

This clonotype turned up a few times. The chain joins TRBV20-1 to TRBJ2-3; 8 bases match TRBD1. The germline V gene has CDR1 DFQATT and CDR2 SNEGSKA (reference sequence). The CDR3 is 13 residues long. V shed 6 bases and J 4 bases; nucleotides not matched to a gene: 6. CDR3 protein: CSAQGAQADTQYF. CDR3 nucleotide sequence: TGCAGTGCCCAGGGGGCGCAAGCAGATACGCAGTATTTT.

This clonotype was seen more than once but under ten times. The V call is TRBV5-1, the J call TRBJ2-7, with TRBD2 matching 9 bases. The CDR3 covers 15 residues. The germline gives CDR1 SGHRS, CDR2 YFSETQ. Trimming at V came to 2 bases and at J to 5 bases, leaving 8 bases not matched to a gene. The CDR3 bases are TGCGCCAGCAGCTTAAATTCGGCGGGAGGGAACGAGCAGTACTTC. This sequence encodes CASSLNSAGGNEQYF.

Many counts were recorded for this clonotype. V gene TRBV10-3 combines with J gene TRBJ2-1; 10 bases fit TRBD1. The CDR3 length is 14 residues. The V segment lost 2 bases and the J segment 8 bases; nucleotides outside the gene matches: 3. CDR1 is ENHRY and CDR2 is SYGVKD in the germline V gene. CDR3 protein: CAISEGDRGDEQFF. Here the CDR3 DNA reads TGTGCCATCAGTGAGGGGGACAGGGGCGATGAGCAGTTCTTC.

V gene TRBV5-1 combines with J gene TRBJ1-6, with 7 bases identical to TRBD1. The CDR3 runs 14 residues. Germline CDR1 is SGHRS and CDR2 is YFSETQ. After removal of 9 bases from V and 13 bases from J, the junction contained 16 bases not matched to a gene. The CDR3 loop reads CAKMPGTAPFPLHF. CDR3 nucleotide sequence: TGCGCCAAGATGCCGGGGACAGCTCCTTTTCCCCTCCACTTT.

This clonotype was detected ten times or more. This chain uses TRBV30 with TRBJ1-5; D possibly corresponds to TRBD1 (5 bases). Germline CDR1 is GTSNPN and CDR2 is SVGIG (reference sequence). This CDR3 contains 14 residues. V lost 4 bases and J lost 0, with 10 bases in between. CDR3: CAWTGTGSNQPQHF. The CDR3 DNA reads TGTGCCTGGACTGGGACCGGTAGCAATCAGCCCCAGCATTTT.

This clonotype was detected only a few times. The chain has TRBV20-1 and TRBJ2-3; D remains ambiguous. CDR3 length equals 14 residues. Germline CDR1 DFQATT, CDR2 SNEGSKA (reference sequence). V was shortened by 0 bases and J by 0 bases, with 7 bases between the two germline ends. In DNA form, the CDR3 reads TGCAGTGCTAGAGACGGGTTTAGCACAGATACGCAGTATTTT. This gives the protein CSARDGFSTDTQYF.

This sequence joins TRBV7-9 and TRBJ2-3, with 11 bases lining up with TRBD2. CDR1 SEHNR and CDR2 FQNEAQ come from the germline V gene (reference sequence). The ends lost 4 bases at V and 6 bases at J; junction bases unmatched: 6. The CDR3 is made up of 15 amino acids. This CDR3 reads CASSSLAGEGDTQYF. The CDR3 region has the DNA TGTGCCAGCAGCTCACTAGCGGGAGAGGGGGATACGCAGTATTTT.

The chain is built from TRBV20-1 and TRBJ2-2; TRBD2 agrees at 11 bases. The CDR3 contains 18 residues. Germline CDR1 DFQATT, CDR2 SNEGSKA (reference sequence). V shed 0 bases and J 0 bases; nucleotides not matched to a gene: 6. The CDR3 DNA sequence: TGCAGTGCTAGAGATCGAAGTAGCGGGGGGGCGAACACCGGGGAGCTGTTTTTT. Its protein is CSARDRSSGGANTGELFF.

This clonotype was picked up a small number of times. The chain couples TRBV20-1 to TRBJ2-7, with a possible D match to TRBD2 (6 bases). This CDR3 has 14 amino acids. CDR1 is DFQATT and CDR2 is SNEGSKA in the germline V gene (reference sequence). With 0 bases removed from V and 3 bases from J, the gap between germline ends came to 12 bases. Here the CDR3 DNA reads TGCAGTGCTAGAGATGGGGCGCGGGGCTACGAGCAGTACTTC. Translation gives CSARDGARGYEQYF.

The chain carries TRBV7-3 and TRBJ2-3; D possibly corresponds to TRBD2 (6 bases). V gave up 3 bases and J gave up 4 bases, with 14 bases separating them. Germline loops: CDR1 SGHTA, CDR2 FQGTGA. The CDR3 is 15 residues long. The CDR3 is CASSLGGSSPDTQYF. CDR3 nucleotide sequence: TGTGCCAGCAGCTTGGGGGGTTCGTCCCCAGATACGCAGTATTTT.

This clonotype has just a few counts. J is TRBJ2-1 and V is TRBV28; no firm D call. This CDR3 comprises 13 residues. Germline V CDR1 and CDR2: MDHEN, SYDVKM. V lost 1 base, J lost 7 bases, and 8 bases lay in between. CDR3 amino acids: CASSLSRLNEQFF. Written as DNA, the CDR3 is TGTGCCAGCAGTTTATCTCGCTTAAATGAGCAGTTCTTC.

This clonotype was observed a few times. The V and J genes are TRBV12-3 or TRBV12-4 and TRBJ1-1; D gene ambiguous. The CDR3 runs to 15 residues. V was clipped by 1 base and J by 4 bases, with 13 bases between them. CDR3 amino acids: CASSLGAAAITEAFF. Here the CDR3 DNA reads TGTGCCAGCAGTTTAGGTGCGGCCGCGATCACTGAAGCTTTCTTT.

The rearrangement links TRBV7-9 to TRBJ1-2; D may be TRBD1 (5 bases). This CDR3 is 14 amino acids long. Trimming took off 4 bases at V and 4 bases at J, with 13 bases between the two ends. In germline, CDR1 is SEHNR, CDR2 FQNEAQ (reference sequence). DNA of the CDR3: TGTGCCAGCAGCTCCTCGACAGAGAGCTATGGCTACACCTTC. Translating gives CASSSSTESYGYTF.

This clonotype was counted a few times. DNA for the CDR3: TGTGCCAGCAGCCCGGGACAGCTTACCTCCTACGAGCAGTACTTC. Residues: CASSPGQLTSYEQYF. This chain uses TRBV11-2 with TRBJ2-7, with 7 bases matching TRBD1. J lost 0 bases, V lost 5 bases, and 7 bases had no gene match. Germline CDR1 reads SGHAT; CDR2 reads FQNNGV. The length of the CDR3 is 15 residues.

Turning to this clonotype: This may arise from a read error, as a much more abundant clone is one base away. The chain links TRBV11-2 to TRBJ2-1, with TRBD2 identical over 13 bases. CDR3 size: 14 residues. Germline trimming cut 5 bases from V and 9 bases from J; bases unmatched to any gene: 4. Germline values: CDR1 SGHAT, CDR2 FQNNGV. The CDR3 DNA reads TGTGCCAGCAGCCCGGGACTAGCGGGGATTGAGCAGTTCTTC. It specifies CASSPGLAGIEQFF.

A few counts support this clonotype. The chain carries TRBV20-1 and TRBJ1-4, with D perhaps matching TRBD1 (6 bases). The CDR3 consists of 12 residues. V lost 3 bases to trimming and J lost 8 bases, with 10 bases between them. Germline-derived CDR1 and CDR2 are DFQATT and SNEGSKA (reference sequence). CDR3 DNA: TGCAGTGCTAGTGCCACAGGGGAAAAACTGTTTTTT. This codes for CSASATGEKLFF.